This T cell receptor (beta chain) was sequenced in a study of CD8+CD57+ T cells in acquired aplastic anemia. The overall study: Average DNA yield from sorted CD4+ and CD8+ cells was approximately 3 ug.

Profiling of TCR beta VDJ combinations and CDR3 sequences used genomic DNA as template. TCRdb re-derived calls from the reads in MiXCR, one entry per CDR3 protein. The repertoire holds 180,000 or so distinct CDR3 sequences, with just over 45% as singletons. Germline lookup yields CDR1 MNHEY and CDR2 SVGAGI. This CDR3 is 15 amino acids long. Trimming took 2 bases from V and 5 from J; bases not matched to a gene: 7. This clonotype was picked up many times. Its antigen remains unidentified. Study results and limitations: About 27 shared CD8+ CDR3s appeared highly expressed within patients' immunodominant clones. Between the patient and control groups, CD8+ Simpson's diversity did not differ significantly.

This sequence joins TRBV6-5 and TRBJ2-3; TRBD2 matches at 7 bases. The sample taken for sequencing was sorted CD4+, CD8+, or CD8+CD57+ T cells (not recorded which) from PBMCs. This TCR came from a human donor in good health. DNA for the CDR3: TGTGCCAGCAGTTACGTAGGCGGGAGAAGAGATACGCAGTATTTT. This sequence encodes CASSYVGGRRDTQYF.